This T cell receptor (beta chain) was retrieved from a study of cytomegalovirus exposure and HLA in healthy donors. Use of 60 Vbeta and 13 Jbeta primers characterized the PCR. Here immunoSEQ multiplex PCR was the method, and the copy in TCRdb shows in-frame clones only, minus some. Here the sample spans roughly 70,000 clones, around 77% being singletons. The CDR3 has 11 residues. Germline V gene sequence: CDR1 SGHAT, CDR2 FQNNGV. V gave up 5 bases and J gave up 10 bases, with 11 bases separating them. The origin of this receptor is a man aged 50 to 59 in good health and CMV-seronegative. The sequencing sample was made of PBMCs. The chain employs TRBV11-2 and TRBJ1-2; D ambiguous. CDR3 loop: CASSRNRDYTF. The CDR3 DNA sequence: TGTGCCAGCAGCCGAAACAGAGACTACACCTTC. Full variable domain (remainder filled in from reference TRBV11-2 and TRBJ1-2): EAGVAQSPRYKIIEKRQSVAFWCNPISGHATLYWYQQILGQGPKLLIQFQNNGVVDDSQLPKDRFSAERLKGVDSTLKIQPAKLEDSAVYLCASSRNRDYTFGSGTRLTVV.